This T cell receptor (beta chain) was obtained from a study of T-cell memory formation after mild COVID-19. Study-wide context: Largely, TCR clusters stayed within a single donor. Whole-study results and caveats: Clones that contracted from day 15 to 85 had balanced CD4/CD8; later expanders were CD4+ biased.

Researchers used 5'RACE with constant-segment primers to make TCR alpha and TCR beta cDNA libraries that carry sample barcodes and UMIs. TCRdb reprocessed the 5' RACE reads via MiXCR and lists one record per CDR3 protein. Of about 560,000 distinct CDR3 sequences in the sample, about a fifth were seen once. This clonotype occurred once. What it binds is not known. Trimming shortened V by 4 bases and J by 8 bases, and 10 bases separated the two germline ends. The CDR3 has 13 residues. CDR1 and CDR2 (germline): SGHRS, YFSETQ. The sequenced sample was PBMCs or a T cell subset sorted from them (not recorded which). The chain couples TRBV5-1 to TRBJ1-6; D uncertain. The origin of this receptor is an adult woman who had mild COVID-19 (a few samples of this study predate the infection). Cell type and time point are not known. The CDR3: CASSPTGDSPLHF. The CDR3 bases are TGCGCCAGCAGCCCTACCGGGGATTCACCCCTCCACTTT.